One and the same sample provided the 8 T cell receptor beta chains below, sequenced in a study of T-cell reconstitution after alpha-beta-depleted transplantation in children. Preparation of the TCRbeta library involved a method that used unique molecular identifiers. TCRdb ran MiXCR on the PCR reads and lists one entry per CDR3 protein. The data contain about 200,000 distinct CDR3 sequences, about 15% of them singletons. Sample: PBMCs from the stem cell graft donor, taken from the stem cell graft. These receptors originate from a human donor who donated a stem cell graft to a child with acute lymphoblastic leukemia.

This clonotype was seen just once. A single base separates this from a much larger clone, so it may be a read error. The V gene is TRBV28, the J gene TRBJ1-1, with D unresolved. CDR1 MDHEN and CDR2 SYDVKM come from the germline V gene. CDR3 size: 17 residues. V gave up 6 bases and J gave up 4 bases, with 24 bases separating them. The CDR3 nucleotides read TGTGCCAGCAGGGTCAAGTTATTTGGGGATACGGGCACTGAAGCTTTCTTT. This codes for CASRVKLFGDTGTEAFF.

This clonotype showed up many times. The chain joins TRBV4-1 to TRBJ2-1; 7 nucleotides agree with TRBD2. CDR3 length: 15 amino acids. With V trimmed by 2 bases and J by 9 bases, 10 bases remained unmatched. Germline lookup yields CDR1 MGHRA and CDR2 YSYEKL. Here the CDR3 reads CASSQPVTSMSEQFF. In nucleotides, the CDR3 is TGCGCCAGCAGCCAACCAGTGACTAGCATGAGTGAGCAGTTCTTC.

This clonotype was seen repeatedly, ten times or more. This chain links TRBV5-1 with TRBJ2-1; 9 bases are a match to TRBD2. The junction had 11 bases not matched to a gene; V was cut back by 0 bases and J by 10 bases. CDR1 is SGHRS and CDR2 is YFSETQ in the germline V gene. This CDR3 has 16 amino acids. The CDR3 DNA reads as TGCGCCAGCAGCTTGGAGGCGACTAGCGGTGCTCTGGAGCAGTTCTTC. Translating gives CASSLEATSGALEQFF.

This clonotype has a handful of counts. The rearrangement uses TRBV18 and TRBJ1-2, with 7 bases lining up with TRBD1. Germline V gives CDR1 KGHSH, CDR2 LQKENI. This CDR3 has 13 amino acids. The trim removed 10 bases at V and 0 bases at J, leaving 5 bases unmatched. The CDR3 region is CAIPGQSNYGYTF. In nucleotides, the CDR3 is TGTGCCATCCCGGGACAGTCTAACTATGGCTACACCTTC.

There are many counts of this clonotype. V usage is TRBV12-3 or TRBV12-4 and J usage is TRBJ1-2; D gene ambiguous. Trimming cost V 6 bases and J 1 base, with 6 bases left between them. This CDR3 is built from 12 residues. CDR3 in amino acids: CASSRDNYGYTF. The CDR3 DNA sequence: TGTGCCAGCAGCAGAGATAACTATGGCTACACCTTC.

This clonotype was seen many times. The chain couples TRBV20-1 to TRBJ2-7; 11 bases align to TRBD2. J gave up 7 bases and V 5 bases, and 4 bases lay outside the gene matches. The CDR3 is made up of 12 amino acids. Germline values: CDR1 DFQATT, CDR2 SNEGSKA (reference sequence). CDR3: CSALAGGGEQYF. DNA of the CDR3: TGCAGTGCTCTAGCGGGGGGCGGAGAGCAGTACTTC.

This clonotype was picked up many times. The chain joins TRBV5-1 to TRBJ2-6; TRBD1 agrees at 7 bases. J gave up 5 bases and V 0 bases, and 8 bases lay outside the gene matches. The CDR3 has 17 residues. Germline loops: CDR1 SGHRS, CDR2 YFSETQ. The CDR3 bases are TGCGCCAGCAGCTTGGTAGAGGGGGCCGGGAGGGCCAACGTCCTGACTTTC. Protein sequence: CASSLVEGAGRANVLTF.

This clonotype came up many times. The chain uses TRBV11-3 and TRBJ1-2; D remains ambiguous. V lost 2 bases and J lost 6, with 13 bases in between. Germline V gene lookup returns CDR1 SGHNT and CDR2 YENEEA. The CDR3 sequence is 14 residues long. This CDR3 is CASSLNRRGNGYTF. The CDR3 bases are TGTGCCAGCAGCTTAAATCGCCGGGGAAATGGCTACACCTTC.